This T cell receptor (beta chain) was recorded in a study of regulatory T cells in long-lasting Graves disease. Looking at the study overall: Antithyroid drugs had been given to newly diagnosed Graves' patients for under 3 months.

Germline loops: CDR1 DFQATT, CDR2 SNEGSKA (reference sequence). The V and J ends lost 7 bases and 2 bases, in that order; junction bases with no gene match: 15. The length of the CDR3 is 16 residues. Library construction for TCR beta used iRepertoire HTBI primers and Arm-PCR of CDR3 regions. MiXCR, applied by TCRdb to the multiplex PCR reads, yields one record per CDR3 protein. The table shows fewer than 550,000 distinct CDR3 sequences, with about a sixth occurring only once. The table lists this clonotype with many counts. As to time point: newly diagnosed GD, antithyroid drugs for less than 3 months. RNA extracted from PBMCs served as the sequencing template. Staff drew around 10 milliliters of peripheral blood into EDTA tubes. These data are also associated with another study on T cells in Graves' hyperthyroidism and ophthalmopathy. That paper notes: The TCR CDR3 first-round RT-PCR relied on the HTBI primer set. By a 13 V-J model, ophthalmopathy was set apart from stable hyperthyroidism.

This chain connects TRBV20-1 to TRBJ2-7; 9 bases map to TRBD1. The TCR was taken from a woman aged 18-29 years with Graves disease. The sample was peripheral blood mononuclear cells (PBMCs), taken at new diagnosis, from a patient treated with antithyroid drugs. As DNA, the CDR3 is TGCAGTGGGTCACATACAGGGGGCGAGAAAGCCTACGAGCAGTACTTC. It encodes CSGSHTGGEKAYEQYF.